This TCR beta chain originates from a study of OX40 agonist ivuxolimab in advanced cancers. The study in broad terms: Ivuxolimab was an agonistic, fully human IgG2 monoclonal antibody directed against OX40 (CD134), a costimulatory receptor. Among the 52 dose-escalation patients, about 19 had hepatocellular carcinoma, around 15 melanoma, 9 renal cell carcinoma and 9 head and neck cancer. Partial responses occurred in three dose-escalation patients: two with cutaneous melanoma and one with hepatocellular carcinoma. Peripheral TCRbeta sequencing was intended to test whether TCR sequence diversity was altered and clonal T-cell expansion was caused by ivuxolimab. The paper reports the monotherapy dose-escalation portion (N = 52 patients) of the phase I ivuxolimab trial. Intravenous ivuxolimab was administered to patients every 2 weeks at six dose levels: 0.01, 0.1, 0.3, 1.5, 3 and 10 mg/kg. A male proportion of around 83% and a mean age of approximately 62 years, ranging from 23 to 79, were recorded for the dose-escalation cohort. Prior anti-PD-1, anti-PD-L1 or anti-CTLA-4 therapy was permitted, and about 40% of dose-escalation patients had received checkpoint inhibitors. Overall study results and their limits: Partial responders in the 0.1-3.0 mg/kg groups had among the lowest normalized peripheral clonal expansion, especially among CD8+ T cells. At doses of 0.1 to 3.0 mg/kg, clonal expansion of both CD4+ and CD8+ T cells in blood was seen between baseline and week 6. Antigen specificity was not determined for the clonally expanded peripheral T cells. Low levels of normalized T-cell clonal expansion were also shown by some nonresponding patients. After ivuxolimab, more expanded clones were found on average in CD8+ T cells than in CD4+ T cells.

Genomic DNA was isolated from the sorted cells so that the TCRbeta CDR3 region could be sequenced. TCRbeta CDR3 regions were sequenced using the immunoSEQ Assay. Held by TCRdb, this immuneACCESS table contains in-frame sequences only and omits some clones. Under half of the omission traces to an unresolved V gene where checked; the cause of the rest is unknown. The sample table lists about 7,300 clones, roughly 80% of them with a count of one. Roughly 80% of the sample comes from the top ten. The CDR3, cysteine through phenylalanine, is 16 amino acids long. Only the CDR3 region is kept as DNA, spanning 48 bases read in frame from base 1. V and J lose 0 bases and 2 bases, and a span of 14 bases separates them. The germline V gene (reference sequence) provides CDR1 MNHEY and CDR2 SMNVEV. Patients with autoimmune disease history or receiving systemic immunosuppression were excluded from the trial. In every dose cohort, peripheral blood was drawn for TCR sequencing at baseline, cycle 4 day 1, and cycle 7 day 1. Samples came from an open-label, multicenter, first-in-human phase I dose-escalation trial of ivuxolimab. Adults with locally advanced or metastatic melanoma, renal cell carcinoma, hepatocellular carcinoma or head and neck squamous cell carcinoma were enrolled in the trial. CD4+ and CD8+ T cells were sorted separately from peripheral blood before TCR sequencing.

As for this clone: The antigen this receptor binds is unknown. Per-nucleotide qualities are absent, and no much larger clonotype sits a single base away.

Here the sequenced sample was CD4+ or CD8+ T cells sorted from blood, taken in a trial of the OX40 agonist ivuxolimab. Recombination connected TRBV27 to TRBJ2-7, and the D gene may be TRBD2, 6 bases matching. The source is an adult with an advanced solid tumor such as melanoma, head and neck, liver or kidney cancer. In nucleotide form, the sequence is TGTGCCAGCAGTTTATCCTTGGGGGACTCTACCTACGAGCAGTACTTC. Its translation reads: CASSLSLGDSTYEQYF.